This passage covers 22 T cell receptor beta chains from one sample sequenced in a study of T cells in Graves' hyperthyroidism and ophthalmopathy. RNA transcripts were the template for amplifying TCR beta CDR3 regions. First-round RT-PCR with HTBI primers amplified the TCR CDR3 region. TCRdb called the multiplex PCR reads again in MiXCR, with one record for every CDR3 protein. This sample carries hundreds of thousands of distinct CDR3 sequences, 35% to 40% of them seen once, and the ten largest clones take more than 7%. The sequenced sample was blood. The receptors were gathered from a man between 18 and 35 years old with Graves' hyperthyroidism.

This clonotype was recorded a few times. The chain joins TRBV20-1 to TRBJ1-1; no definite D call. The V end lost 0 bases, the J end lost 11 bases, and 7 bases lay between the germline ends. From germline, CDR1 is DFQATT and CDR2 SNEGSKA (reference sequence). The CDR3 consists of 10 residues. The CDR3 nucleotides read TGCAGTGCTAGAGATCAGAGGGCTTTCTTT. Translation: CSARDQRAFF.

The chain recombines TRBV6-1 with TRBJ2-6; TRBD2 might be the D (5 bases). This CDR3 has 17 residues. V shed 5 bases and J shed 0 bases, with 14 bases lying between them. CDR1 and CDR2 from the germline V gene are MNHNS and SASEGT. The CDR3 nucleotides read TGTGCCAGCAGTAAGCTAGCTGATTACTCTGGGGCCAACGTCCTGACTTTC. This encodes CASSKLADYSGANVLTF.

The chain has TRBV29-1 and TRBJ2-5, with a tentative D call TRBD1 (5 bases). This CDR3 has 12 residues. V lost 4 bases to trimming and J lost 5 bases, with 11 bases between them. The V gene's germline CDR1 is SQVTM and CDR2 ANQGSEA. Here the CDR3 reads CSVGRAWETQYF. The DNA for the CDR3 is TGCAGCGTTGGCAGGGCTTGGGAGACCCAGTACTTC.

The table lists this clonotype with a few counts. This chain's CDR3 is CSASGGSGAFF. The CDR3 bases are TGCAGTGCTTCCGGGGGTTCTGGAGCTTTCTTT. The chain is built from TRBV20-1 and TRBJ1-1; D perhaps matches TRBD1 (5 bases). The CDR3 is made up of 11 amino acids. V was pared by 5 bases and J by 10 bases, with 14 bases between. Germline CDR1 reads DFQATT; CDR2 reads SNEGSKA (reference sequence).

Note on this clonotype: A junction end diverges from the germline sequence, so it may reflect a read error. This chain connects TRBV7-2 to TRBJ1-1; tentatively, D is TRBD1 (6 bases). The CDR3 extends over 13 amino acids. Germline V gene sequence: CDR1 SGHTA, CDR2 FQGNSA. Here the CDR3 reads CASSQQGSAEAFF. The CDR3 region has the DNA TGCGCCAGCAGCCAACAGGGCTCCGCTGAAGCTTTCTTT.

As concerns this clonotype: One end of the junction fails to match germline, which may point to a read error. V is TRBV6-5 and J is TRBJ2-2; tentatively, D is TRBD2 (5 bases). The CDR3 covers 15 residues. Germline V gene data show CDR1 as MNHEY and CDR2 as SVGAGI. DNA of the CDR3: TGTGCCAGCAGTTACCAGAGAACGAACACCGGGAAGCTGTTTTTT. It encodes CASSYQRTNTGKLFF.

This clonotype was recorded once. The chain combines TRBV11-2 with TRBJ2-7, with D unresolved. Germline V gene sequence: CDR1 SGHAT, CDR2 FQNNGV. This CDR3 comprises 14 residues. V was clipped by 6 bases and J by 5 bases, with 17 bases between them. The CDR3, as DNA: TGTGCCAGCAGTTTTCGGACGTCGGGCAACGAGCAGTACTTC. This encodes CASSFRTSGNEQYF.

This clonotype was detected many times. The chain carries TRBV29-1 and TRBJ1-5; D ambiguous. The germline gives CDR1 SQVTM, CDR2 ANQGSEA. With 3 bases removed from V and 6 bases from J, the gap between germline ends came to 12 bases. The CDR3 covers 13 residues. The CDR3 coding sequence is TGCAGCGTTGAGGAGGGCTTGGGTCAGCCCCAGCATTTT. This sequence encodes CSVEEGLGQPQHF.

Concerning this clonotype: This may stem from a read error, because a much larger clone lies one nucleotide away. The chain has TRBV7-6 and TRBJ1-1; a possible D gene is TRBD1 (5 bases). Germline CDR1 reads SGHVS; CDR2 reads FNYEAQ. There are 12 residues in the CDR3. Trimming removed 5 bases from V and 11 bases from J, with 15 bases in between. DNA for the CDR3: TGTGCCAGCAGCCCAACCACAGGAAACGCTTTCTTT. Amino acid sequence: CASSPTTGNAFF. The complete variable domain, with remaining parts taken from reference TRBV7-6 and TRBJ1-1, reads GAGVSQSPRYKVTKRGQDVALRCDPISGHVSLYWYRQALGQGPEFLTYFNYEAQQDKSGLPNDRFSAERPEGSISTLTIQRTEQRDSAMYRCASSPTTGNAFFGQGTRLTVV.

This clonotype appeared a few times. The chain uses TRBV7-9 and TRBJ2-6; D is possibly TRBD2 (5 bases). Deletions cut 7 bases from V and 4 bases from J, with 20 bases between. The germline V gene has CDR1 SEHNR and CDR2 FQNEAQ (reference sequence). The CDR3 is 17 amino acids. CDR3: CASIRTKSSGGANVLTF. The CDR3 DNA reads TGTGCCAGCATCCGGACGAAATCTTCGGGAGGGGCCAACGTCCTGACTTTC.

The gene calls are TRBV2 and TRBJ1-2; weak D call: TRBD1 (6 bases). Germline V lookup: CDR1 SNHLY, CDR2 FYNNEI. With 4 bases removed from V and 4 bases from J, the gap between germline ends came to 10 bases. The CDR3 length is 13 residues. The CDR3 sequence: CASSVGQRYGYTF. As DNA, the CDR3 is TGTGCCAGCAGTGTCGGACAGCGCTATGGCTACACCTTC.

The chain is built from TRBV15 and TRBJ1-5; 9 nucleotides agree with TRBD1. CDR3 length: 18 residues. Germline lookup yields CDR1 LNHNV and CDR2 YYDKDF (reference sequence). The V and J ends lost 3 bases and 2 bases, in that order; junction bases with no gene match: 11. The CDR3 is CATSSARRDRAGNQPQHF. CDR3 coding DNA: TGTGCCACCAGCAGTGCTAGACGGGACAGGGCTGGCAATCAGCCCCAGCATTTT.

The V and J genes are TRBV10-3 and TRBJ2-7; 8 bases agree with TRBD1. CDR3 length: 14 residues. V gave up 10 bases and J gave up 11 bases; unmatched junction bases: 19. Germline loops: CDR1 ENHRY, CDR2 SYGVKD. CDR3 amino acids: CASSSSPRTGSKYF. Written as DNA, the CDR3 is TGTGCCAGCAGCTCATCCCCCCGGACAGGGAGTAAGTACTTC.

There are a few counts of this clonotype. One junction end does not reproduce the germline sequence, and a read error may be involved. The V call is TRBV7-3, the J call TRBJ2-7, with D uncertain. Germline CDR1 is SGHTA and CDR2 is FQGTGA. The CDR3 extends over 13 amino acids. CDR3 sequence (DNA): TGCGCCAGCAGCCAAGACCCGATAAACGAGCAGTACTTC. It codes for CASSQDPINEQYF.

This clonotype occurred a few times. The J gene is TRBJ2-5, the V gene TRBV4-2; TRBD1 aligns across 8 bases. Germline CDR1 and CDR2: LGHNA and YNFKEQ. This CDR3 comprises 14 residues. Germline trimming cut 6 bases from V and 1 base from J; bases unmatched to any gene: 4. CDR3 protein: CASSHRGFQETQYF. Here the CDR3 DNA reads TGTGCCAGCAGTCACAGGGGGTTCCAAGAGACCCAGTACTTC.

Notes on this clonotype: An end of the junction does not agree with germline; a read error may underlie this. The chain is built from TRBV12-3 or TRBV12-4 and TRBJ1-1, with no clear D. There are 14 residues in the CDR3. The CDR3 reads CTSSAPGVNTEAFF. For the CDR3, the DNA is TGTACCAGCAGCGCCCCGGGAGTGAACACTGAAGCTTTCTTT.

This rearrangement joins TRBV5-1 to TRBJ2-7, with D possibly TRBD2 on 5 matching bases. Trimming removed 0 bases from V and 3 bases from J, with 10 bases in between. Per the germline V gene, CDR1 is SGHRS and CDR2 is YFSETQ. The CDR3 consists of 14 residues. In DNA form, the CDR3 reads TGCGCCAGCAGCTTGGTACCTACTAGCTACGAGCAGTACTTC. Protein: CASSLVPTSYEQYF.

The chain couples TRBV5-4 to TRBJ2-7; 8 bases align to TRBD2. This CDR3 contains 16 residues. The ends lost 0 bases at V and 3 bases at J; junction bases unmatched: 8. Looked up from germline, CDR1 is SGHNT and CDR2 is YYREEE (reference sequence). CDR3 nucleotide sequence: TGTGCCAGCAGCTTGGGGGGAGCGGGGGCGAACTACGAGCAGTACTTC. Encoded protein: CASSLGGAGANYEQYF. Together with reference TRBV5-4 and TRBJ2-7, the CDR3 gives the full variable domain: ETGVTQSPTHLIKTRGQQVTLRCSSQSGHNTVSWYQQALGQGPQFIFQYYREEENGRGNFPPRFSGLQFPNYSSELNVNALELDDSALYLCASSLGGAGANYEQYFGPGTRLTVT.

In its sample, this clonotype was seen a few times. This is likely a read error, given that the CDR3 carries no conserved phenylalanine or tryptophan at its end. The DNA for the CDR3 is TGTGCCAGCGCGGGGGACAGACCAGCTAACTATGGCTACACCCTC. It translates to CASAGDRPANYGYTL. The chain couples TRBV2 to TRBJ1-2; TRBD1 aligns across 7 bases. In germline, CDR1 is SNHLY, CDR2 FYNNEI. The junction had 9 bases not matched to a gene; V was cut back by 8 bases and J by 0 bases. The CDR3 covers 15 residues.

The sample holds many counts of this clonotype. The V and J genes are TRBV29-1 and TRBJ2-7; 8 nucleotides align to TRBD2. The junction had 8 bases not matched to a gene; V was cut back by 4 bases and J by 0 bases. The CDR3 contains 15 residues. Germline V gene lookup returns CDR1 SQVTM and CDR2 ANQGSEA. Written as DNA, the CDR3 is TGCAGCGTTGCGTGGGGGACTAGGAGCTCCTACGAGCAGTACTTC. Translating gives CSVAWGTRSSYEQYF.

The V and J genes are TRBV5-6 and TRBJ2-7; the match to TRBD2 covers 8 bases. CDR1 is SGHDT and CDR2 is YYEEEE in the germline V gene. V lost 4 bases and J lost 12; bases outside the gene matches: 9. The CDR3 sequence is 12 residues long. The CDR3 nucleotides are TGTGCCAGCAGCCTGGGGACTAGGGCGGCGTACTTC. It translates to CASSLGTRAAYF.

This clonotype was detected once. At one boundary the junction diverges from the germline segment, which might be a read error. The chain links TRBV10-2 to TRBJ1-1; tentatively, D is TRBD1 (5 bases). The CDR3 runs to 14 residues. CDR1 is WSHSY, CDR2 SAAADI, per germline. CDR3: CASRTNSMNTEAFF. CDR3 nucleotide sequence: TGTGCCAGCAGGACAAACAGTATGAACACTGAAGCTTTCTTT.